Each of the 26 T cell receptor beta chains below was sequenced from the same sample in a study of control samples from healthy donors and cancer patients. Generated by immunoSEQ multiplex PCR, the TCRdb table keeps only in-frame clones and is missing some. Of about 18,000 clones listed, about 85% are singletons. Sequenced input: PBMCs. Source of these receptors: a woman in her seventies with lung cancer.

The chain carries TRBV5-8 and TRBJ1-4; 7 positions agree with TRBD1. CDR1 and CDR2 from the germline V gene are SGHTS and YDEGEE. The CDR3 is 15 amino acids. The V gene end was trimmed by 4 bases and the J gene end by 8 bases; junction bases not matched to a gene: 11. The CDR3 DNA is TGTGCCAGCAGCACTGGGACAGCAGCAGAGGAAAAACTGTTTTTT. As protein: CASSTGTAAEEKLFF.

The V call is TRBV24-1, the J call TRBJ2-5; 10 bases agree with TRBD1. Trimming took 4 bases from V and 4 from J; bases not matched to a gene: 5. There are 15 residues in the CDR3. Germline V CDR1 and CDR2: KGHDR, SFDVKD. The CDR3, as DNA: TGTGCCACCAGTGACCCGGGACAGGGGTCAGAGACCCAGTACTTC. Amino acids: CATSDPGQGSETQYF.

This chain uses TRBV5-1 with TRBJ1-1; 8 bases line up with TRBD1. CDR1 SGHRS and CDR2 YFSETQ come from the germline V gene. This CDR3 contains 16 residues. The V and J ends lost 0 bases and 4 bases, in that order; junction bases with no gene match: 8. Here the CDR3 DNA reads TGCGCCAGCAGCTTGGGAGGACAGGGAGGTTTCACTGAAGCTTTCTTT. Amino acids: CASSLGGQGGFTEAFF.

The chain has TRBV27 and TRBJ2-7, with 7 bases lining up with TRBD1. V shed 4 bases and J 6 bases; nucleotides not matched to a gene: 18. The V gene's germline CDR1 is MNHEY and CDR2 SMNVEV (reference sequence). The length of the CDR3 is 17 residues. In nucleotides, the CDR3 is TGTGCCAGCAGTTCACACCGTGACAGGGTCCCCCTCGGCGAGCAGTACTTC. Translation: CASSSHRDRVPLGEQYF.

The chain links TRBV10-1 to TRBJ2-2; 7 nucleotides align to TRBD1. Germline CDR1 is WNHNN and CDR2 is SYGVQD (reference sequence). CDR3 length: 16 amino acids. V lost 0 bases, J lost 5 bases, and 6 bases stayed unmatched. The CDR3 protein is CASSESRGRWTGELFF. The DNA for the CDR3 is TGCGCCAGCAGTGAGTCAAGGGGGCGGTGGACCGGGGAGCTGTTTTTT.

This clone ranks as medium-sized. The chain combines TRBV11-2 with TRBJ2-7, with D perhaps matching TRBD2 (6 bases). This CDR3 region has 13 residues. Trimming left V 2 bases short and J 3 bases short, with 8 bases between. CDR1 and CDR2 (germline): SGHAT, FQNNGV. This CDR3 reads CASSLPGVYEQYF. The CDR3 nucleotides read TGTGCCAGCAGCTTACCGGGGGTCTACGAGCAGTACTTC.

CDR3 sequence (DNA): TGTGCCAGCAGTTACGGCCTTGGGGCAGAGACCCAGTACTTC. Amino acids: CASSYGLGAETQYF. This rearrangement joins TRBV6-5 to TRBJ2-5; the D gene is possibly TRBD1 (5 bases). V was trimmed by 2 bases and J by 4 bases, leaving 11 bases between them. Germline V gene sequence: CDR1 MNHEY, CDR2 SVGAGI. CDR3 length: 14 residues.

In its sample, this clone was seen a few times. The V and J genes are TRBV2 and TRBJ1-5; D gene ambiguous. This CDR3 is 13 amino acids long. Germline loops: CDR1 SNHLY, CDR2 FYNNEI. Between the trimmed V and J ends, which lost 8 bases and 4 bases, there was a span of 12 bases. The CDR3 DNA is TGTGCCAGCGCACCGGACCGAAATCAGCCCCAGCATTTT. Residues: CASAPDRNQPQHF.

CDR3 loop: CASRASGRASGEQYF. Here the CDR3 DNA reads TGTGCCAGCAGGGCTAGCGGGAGGGCCTCCGGCGAGCAGTACTTC. The chain recombines TRBV11-2 with TRBJ2-7; 12 positions agree with TRBD2. This CDR3 has 15 residues. V trimming: 6 bases; J trimming: 6 bases; junction bases outside the gene matches: 9. Germline CDR1 reads SGHAT; CDR2 reads FQNNGV.

The V gene is TRBV5-1, the J gene TRBJ2-6; D remains unclear. The CDR3 totals 14 residues. Germline CDR1 and CDR2: SGHRS and YFSETQ. Trimming removed 4 bases at V and 0 bases at J, with 5 bases between. This chain's CDR3 is CASSTDSGANVLTF. DNA for the CDR3: TGCGCCAGCAGCACAGACTCTGGGGCCAACGTCCTGACTTTC. Full variable domain (missing parts from reference TRBV5-1 and TRBJ2-6): KAGVTQTPRYLIKTRGQQVTLSCSPISGHRSVSWYQQTPGQGLQFLFEYFSETQRNKGNFPGRFSGRQFSNSRSEMNVSTLELGDSALYLCASSTDSGANVLTFGAGSRLTVL.

The sample holds one count of this clone. The chain recombines TRBV20-1 with TRBJ2-4; D possibly corresponds to TRBD1 (6 bases). CDR1 and CDR2 from the germline V gene are DFQATT and SNEGSKA (reference sequence). The CDR3 extends over 13 amino acids. V was clipped by 3 bases and J by 8 bases, with 14 bases between them. CDR3 sequence: CSASGEEGDIQYF. As DNA, the CDR3 is TGCAGTGCTAGTGGGGAAGAGGGGGACATTCAGTACTTC.

This rearrangement joins TRBV7-2 to TRBJ2-2; 10 nucleotides align to TRBD2. Trimming cost V 5 bases and J 1 base; bases outside gene matches: 4. Germline V gene data show CDR1 as SGHTA and CDR2 as FQGNSA. The CDR3 has 16 amino acids. The CDR3 loop is CASSPRTSGNTGELFF. The DNA of the CDR3 is TGTGCCAGCAGCCCAAGGACTAGCGGGAACACCGGGGAGCTGTTTTTT.

The chain employs TRBV27 and TRBJ2-6; D is possibly TRBD1 (7 bases). The CDR3 length is 17 residues. Germline-derived CDR1 and CDR2 are MNHEY and SMNVEV (reference sequence). V lost 4 bases to trimming and J lost 0 bases, with 13 bases between them. The CDR3 spells CASSWRGRGSGANVLTF. DNA of the CDR3: TGTGCCAGCAGTTGGAGGGGGCGAGGCTCTGGGGCCAACGTCCTGACTTTC.

The chain employs TRBV9 and TRBJ2-7; 14 positions agree with TRBD2. Germline CDR1 reads SGDLS; CDR2 reads YYNGEE. V lost 4 bases, J lost 3 bases, and 12 bases stayed unmatched. This CDR3 region has 18 residues. The CDR3 loop reads CASSSASYGTSGSYEQYF. The DNA for the CDR3 is TGTGCCAGCAGCTCAGCTAGTTATGGGACTAGCGGGAGCTACGAGCAGTACTTC.

The chain uses TRBV7-2 and TRBJ2-5, with D maybe TRBD2 (6 bases). Germline CDR1 is SGHTA and CDR2 is FQGNSA. V was pared by 6 bases and J by 4 bases, with 18 bases between. The CDR3 has 15 residues. CDR3 sequence (DNA): TGTGCCAGCAGGTCCCGCGGGTGGGGAGGAGAGACCCAGTACTTC. This translates into CASRSRGWGGETQYF.

The chain joins TRBV11-3 to TRBJ2-7, with D unclear. V shed 0 bases and J shed 0 bases, with 9 bases lying between them. Germline V gene sequence: CDR1 SGHNT, CDR2 YENEEA. The CDR3 sequence is 15 residues long. The CDR3 here is CASSLDVGYSYEQYF. In DNA, the CDR3 is TGTGCCAGCAGCTTAGATGTGGGTTACTCCTACGAGCAGTACTTC.

The rearrangement joins TRBV30 to TRBJ1-5; D gene ambiguous. This CDR3 region has 17 residues. Trimming took off 2 bases at V and 0 bases at J, with 17 bases between the two ends. CDR1 GTSNPN and CDR2 SVGIG come from the germline V gene (reference sequence). In DNA form, the CDR3 reads TGTGCCTGGAGTCTCCAGGTGTTCTCGAATAGCAATCAGCCCCAGCATTTT. Amino acids: CAWSLQVFSNSNQPQHF. The full variable domain, its missing parts supplied by reference TRBV30 and TRBJ1-5, is SQTIHQWPATLVQPVGSPLSLECTVEGTSNPNLYWYRQAAGRGLQLLFYSVGIGQISSEVPQNLSASRPQDRQFILSSKKLLLSDSGFYLCAWSLQVFSNSNQPQHFGDGTRLSIL.

The gene calls are TRBV19 and TRBJ2-1; D is possibly TRBD2 (6 bases). CDR1 and CDR2 from the germline V gene are LNHDA and SQIVND (reference sequence). V shed 1 base and J shed 9 bases, with 16 bases lying between them. The CDR3 has 15 residues. In DNA, the CDR3 is TGTGCCAGTAGTATAGTCCCGGGAGAAGCGCTTGAGCAGTTCTTC. Translated: CASSIVPGEALEQFF.

The genes are TRBV12-2 and TRBJ2-1. TRBV12-2 is reported as a pseudogene. This CDR3 region has 18 residues. CDR3 bases: TGTGCAAGTCGCTTAGAATTGAGGTCGGGCGGAGTAAACAATGAGCAGTTCTTC. The encoded protein is CASRLELRSGGVNNEQFF.

This clone came up once. The chain links TRBV5-1 to TRBJ1-1; D not certain. The CDR3 totals 15 residues. With 0 bases removed from V and 11 bases from J, the gap between germline ends came to 20 bases. The germline CDR1 and CDR2 sequences are SGHRS and YFSETQ. The CDR3 nucleotides are TGCGCCAGCAGCTTGGCGGGGTCCGCCGAGGAAGTGGCTTTCTTT. This codes for CASSLAGSAEEVAFF.

J is TRBJ1-3 and V is TRBV25-1, with D perhaps TRBD1 (5 bases). Trimming took off 6 bases at V and 7 bases at J, with 13 bases between the two ends. Germline loops: CDR1 MGHDK, CDR2 SYGVNS. This CDR3 contains 13 residues. CDR3 nucleotide sequence: TGTGCCAGCAGCCCAGGGTTATGGAACACCATATATTTT. Its translation is CASSPGLWNTIYF.

The V and J genes are TRBV4-1 and TRBJ1-1; 7 bases match TRBD1. The V gene end was trimmed by 4 bases and the J gene end by 5 bases; junction bases not matched to a gene: 1. This CDR3 has 12 amino acids. CDR1 MGHRA and CDR2 YSYEKL come from the germline V gene. As DNA, the CDR3 is TGCGCCAGCAGCCCAGGGGGAACTGAAGCTTTCTTT. Its translation is CASSPGGTEAFF.

The genes are TRBV19 and TRBJ1-4; 7 positions match TRBD1. Germline-derived CDR1 and CDR2 are LNHDA and SQIVND (reference sequence). V was clipped by 6 bases and J by 0 bases; unmatched bases: 10. This CDR3 is 17 amino acids long. CDR3 in amino acids: CASRGQSLLATNEKLFF. CDR3 DNA: TGTGCCAGTAGGGGACAGAGTCTACTTGCAACTAATGAAAAACTGTTTTTT.

The chain is built from TRBV4-1 and TRBJ2-7, with a tentative D call TRBD1 (5 bases). CDR3 length: 16 amino acids. Trimming cost V 0 bases and J 4 bases, with 16 bases left between them. CDR1 and CDR2 from the germline V gene are MGHRA and YSYEKL. The CDR3 loop is CASSQDPTRGEYEQYF. CDR3 bases: TGCGCCAGCAGCCAAGACCCGACAAGGGGCGAGTACGAGCAGTACTTC.

This clone was observed a handful of times. The chain combines TRBV19 with TRBJ1-5; D unresolved. The CDR3 sequence is 13 residues long. Germline CDR1 and CDR2: LNHDA and SQIVND (reference sequence). V was trimmed by 3 bases and J by 3 bases, leaving 6 bases between them. CDR3 region: CASSMYVNQPQHF. CDR3 nucleotide sequence: TGTGCCAGTAGTATGTATGTCAATCAGCCCCAGCATTTT.

The V and J genes are TRBV27 and TRBJ1-6; TRBD1 might be the D (5 bases). This CDR3 spans 14 amino acids. Trimming pared 3 bases from V and 9 bases from J, leaving 12 bases between. Germline assignment: CDR1 MNHEY and CDR2 SMNVEV (reference sequence). As DNA, the CDR3 is TGTGCCAGCAGTTTGGCGGGAAGGGGTTCACCCCTCCACTTT. This gives the protein CASSLAGRGSPLHF.